Listed below are T cell receptor beta chains from one sample, sequenced in a study of shared clonotypes between healthy human individuals. Here immunoSEQ multiplex PCR was the method, and the copy in TCRdb shows in-frame clones only, minus some. This sample has hundreds of thousands of clones, with roughly four fifths found just once. The source material was PBMCs. The source of these receptors is a middle-aged woman in good health. Some clones in this sample may be carry-over from other donors' samples. Both conserved end residues are part of each CDR3. A D gene is named only where the DNA matches it firmly. Clone size is not always given. Where it is, it says once, few, many or a class for expanded clones.

J: TRBJ2-7; V: TRBV4-1; size: few; D: TRBD2; DNA: TGCGCCAGCAGCCAACTCCTAGCGGGTGCCTACGAGCAGTACTTC; CDR3: CASSQLLAGAYEQYF
J: TRBJ1-1; V: TRBV5-6; size: few; D: -; DNA: TGTGCCAGCAGCTTGGCGCCAGGGTTAAACACTGAAGCTTTCTTT; CDR3: CASSLAPGLNTEAFF
J: TRBJ2-5; V: TRBV28; size: -; D: -; DNA: TGTGCCAGCAGTTTTTCTAGCGCGTACCAAGAGACCCAGTACTTC; CDR3: CASSFSSAYQETQYF
J: TRBJ2-3; V: TRBV28; size: -; D: TRBD1; DNA: TGTGCCAGCACCGGGACAGCCACAGATACGCAGTATTTT; CDR3: CASTGTATDTQYF
J: TRBJ2-1; V: TRBV10-3; size: -; D: TRBD2; DNA: TGTGCCATCAGGGGGACTAGCGGAGCCTTGGCCAACAATGAGCAGTTCTTC; CDR3: CAIRGTSGALANNEQFF
J: TRBJ2-3; V: TRBV19; size: -; D: TRBD2; DNA: TGTGCCAGTAGTACTAGCGGGCCGAGCACAGATACGCAGTATTTT; CDR3: CASSTSGPSTDTQYF
J: TRBJ1-5; V: TRBV18; size: -; D: -; DNA: TGTGCCAGCTCACCAGAAACGGGACCCTTACCCCAGCATTTT; CDR3: CASSPETGPLPQHF
J: TRBJ1-5; V: TRBV5-1; size: few; D: -; DNA: TGCGCCAGCAGCCTAAGAAAGCATTTT; CDR3: CASSLRKHF
J: TRBJ2-5; V: TRBV28; size: -; D: -; DNA: TGTGCCAGCAGTTTACTAAGAGAGACCCAGTACTTC; CDR3: CASSLLRETQYF
J: TRBJ2-7; V: TRBV5-1; size: -; D: TRBD2; DNA: TGCGCCAGCAGCTTGAGGGCGGGAGAAGACGAGCAGTACTTC; CDR3: CASSLRAGEDEQYF
J: TRBJ1-2; V: TRBV10-3; size: once; D: TRBD1; DNA: TGTGCCATCAAAGAGGGGGCAATCTATGGCTACACCTTC; CDR3: CAIKEGAIYGYTF
J: TRBJ2-2; V: TRBV4-1; size: -; D: -; DNA: TGCGCCAGCAGCCAATTTGGGCAGAACACCGGGGAGCTGTTTTTT; CDR3: CASSQFGQNTGELFF
J: TRBJ2-5; V: TRBV29-1; size: -; D: TRBD2; DNA: TGCAGCGCAGCCCCGGGACTAGCGGGGTCCTATGAGCAGTACTTC; CDR3: CSAAPGLAGSYEQYF
J: TRBJ2-5; V: TRBV5-6; size: -; D: -; DNA: TGTGCCAGCAGCTTAATTCGGCGGGCACTCGGGGAGACCCAGTACTTC; CDR3: CASSLIRRALGETQYF
J: TRBJ1-1; V: TRBV30; size: -; D: -; DNA: TGTGCCTGGAGTGTAGGGGTCACTGAAGCTTTCTTT; CDR3: CAWSVGVTEAFF
J: TRBJ2-7; V: TRBV28; size: -; D: -; DNA: TGTGCCAGCACCACACTCGGCTACGAGCAGTACTTC; CDR3: CASTTLGYEQYF
J: TRBJ1-6; V: TRBV2; size: -; D: -; DNA: TGTGCCAGCAGTGGTCAGCCAAATTCACCCCTCCACTTT; CDR3: CASSGQPNSPLHF
J: TRBJ1-2; V: TRBV18; size: few; D: -; DNA: TGTGCCAGCTCACCACAGGGCTTTGGCTACACCTTC; CDR3: CASSPQGFGYTF
J: TRBJ2-7; V: TRBV6-4; size: few; D: TRBD1; DNA: TGTGCCAGCAGTGCCACAGGGGGCGCGGGTGACGAGCAGTACTTC; CDR3: CASSATGGAGDEQYF
J: TRBJ1-4; V: TRBV2; size: -; D: -; DNA: TGTGCCAGCAGTGAATATGGCAGAACTGAAAAACTGTTTTTT; CDR3: CASSEYGRTEKLFF
J: TRBJ1-1; V: TRBV28; size: -; D: -; DNA: TGTGCCAGCAGTGGAACAGGGTTTCTGGGGGAAGCTTTCTTT; CDR3: CASSGTGFLGEAFF
J: TRBJ2-7; V: TRBV18; size: -; D: -; DNA: TGTGCCAGCTCCCCTACAGGGTTCGACGAGCAGTACTTC; CDR3: CASSPTGFDEQYF
J: TRBJ1-1; V: TRBV5-5; size: -; D: TRBD1; DNA: TGTGCCAGCAGCTTGTTACAGGGGGCCCCTGAAGCTTTCTTT; CDR3: CASSLLQGAPEAFF
J: TRBJ2-5; V: TRBV7-3; size: -; D: TRBD2; DNA: TGTGCCAGCAGCATGACTAGCAACGGGGAGACCCAGTACTTC; CDR3: CASSMTSNGETQYF
J: TRBJ2-2; V: TRBV19; size: -; D: -; DNA: TGTGCCAGTAGTCTCCCGACCGGAAGTGAGGAGCTGTTTTTT; CDR3: CASSLPTGSEELFF
J: TRBJ2-5; V: TRBV15; size: -; D: -; DNA: TGTGCCACCAGCAGGGGCCCCGAGGGGGGGGAGACCCAGTACTTC; CDR3: CATSRGPEGGETQYF
J: TRBJ2-7; V: TRBV10-3; size: -; D: TRBD1; DNA: TGTGCCATCAGAGCAGACAGGGGGGCTCTGTACGAGCAGTACTTC; CDR3: CAIRADRGALYEQYF